Sequencing of this T cell receptor beta chain was carried out in a study of regulatory T cells in long-lasting Graves disease. Whole-study results and caveats: The TCR repertoire of persistent Graves' patients was less diverse than that of newly diagnosed ones.

The time point here: newly diagnosed GD, antithyroid drugs for less than 3 months. Making the TCR library involved RNA that had been extracted from PBMCs. CDR3 regions were amplified by Arm-PCR using iRepertoire HTBI primers to build TCR beta libraries. TCRdb re-derived calls from the multiplex PCR reads in MiXCR, one entry per CDR3 protein. The sample has 450,000 to 600,000 distinct CDR3 sequences; around 15% are singletons. This clonotype showed up many times. Its antigen is as yet unknown. These same records also appear under a second study, on T cells in Graves' hyperthyroidism and ophthalmopathy.

Here the sequenced sample was peripheral blood mononuclear cells (PBMCs), taken at new diagnosis, from a patient treated with antithyroid drugs. The receptor's source is a middle-aged man with Graves disease.

DNA for the CDR3: TGTGCCAGCAGTTACAGGGGGCAGGGCAATCAGCCCCAGCATTTT. Protein sequence: CASSYRGQGNQPQHF. The V gene is TRBV28, the J gene TRBJ1-5; 9 bases are a match to TRBD1. Germline loops: CDR1 MDHEN, CDR2 SYDVKM. The CDR3 is 15 residues long. Trimming took 4 bases from V and 2 from J; bases not matched to a gene: 3.